What follows is one TCR beta chain and its context. The antigen is not known. The sample originates from a study of T-cell reconstitution after alpha-beta-depleted transplantation in children. Study-level points and caveats: Roughly two months post-transplant, alpha-beta T cells reportedly originated from several hundred graft clones that had expanded. T-cell counts and diversity at one year post-transplant came mainly from newly produced T cells.

Germline values: CDR1 SGDLS, CDR2 YYNGEE. V gave up 0 bases and J gave up 0 bases, with 8 bases separating them. The CDR3 has 15 amino acids. Preparation of the TCRbeta library was carried out with unique molecular identifiers. MiXCR, applied by TCRdb to the PCR reads, yields one record per CDR3 protein. Among some 830,000 distinct CDR3 sequences listed, roughly 15% were seen once. The genes are TRBV9 and TRBJ2-3; D remains unclear. The sequencing here drew on PBMCs, mostly from graft donor cells, taken 360 days after TCRalphabeta/CD19-depleted stem cell transplant. The clonotype was recovered from a male patient younger than 18 who had a stem cell transplant for acute lymphoblastic leukemia, so the T cells may come from the graft donor. The CDR3 loop reads CASSVDFPSTDTQYF. CDR3 bases: TGTGCCAGCAGCGTAGACTTTCCTAGCACAGATACGCAGTATTTT.